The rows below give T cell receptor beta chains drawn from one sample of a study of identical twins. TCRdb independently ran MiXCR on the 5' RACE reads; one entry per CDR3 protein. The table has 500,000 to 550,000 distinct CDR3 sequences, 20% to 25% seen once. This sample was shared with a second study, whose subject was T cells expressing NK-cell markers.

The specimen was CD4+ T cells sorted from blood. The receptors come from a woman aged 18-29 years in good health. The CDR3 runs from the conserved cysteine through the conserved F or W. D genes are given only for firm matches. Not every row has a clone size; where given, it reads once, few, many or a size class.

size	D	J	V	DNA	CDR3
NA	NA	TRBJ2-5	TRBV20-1	TGCAGTGCTAGTTGGGGGGAGACCCAGTACTTC	CSASWGETQYF
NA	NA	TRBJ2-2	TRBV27	TGTGCCAGCATCGGGTGGGGCGGGGAGCTGTTTTTT	CASIGWGGELFF
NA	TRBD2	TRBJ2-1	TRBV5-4	TGTGCCAGCAGCCCCCCAGCGGGGGCCTCCACTGAGCAGTTCTTC	CASSPPAGASTEQFF
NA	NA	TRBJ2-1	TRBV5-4	TGTGCCAGCAGCTTAACAGGGTTATTGGATGAGCAGTTCTTC	CASSLTGLLDEQFF
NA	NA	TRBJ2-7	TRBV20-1	TGCAGTGCTACAACAGGGTCGAACGAGCAGTACTTC	CSATTGSNEQYF
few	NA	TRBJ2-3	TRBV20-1	TGCAGTGCCGGATGGAGGCACACAGATACGCAGTATTTT	CSAGWRHTDTQYF
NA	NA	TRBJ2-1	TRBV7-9	TGTGCCGGGAACGGACAGAGATCCTACAATGAGCAGTTCTTC	CAGNGQRSYNEQFF
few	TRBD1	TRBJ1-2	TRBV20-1	TGCAGTGCTAGGGATACAGGGGAACATGGCTACACCTTC	CSARDTGEHGYTF
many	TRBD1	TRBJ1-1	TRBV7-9	TGTGCCAGCAGCTTGACAGGGAGAGGCACTGAAGCTTTCTTT	CASSLTGRGTEAFF
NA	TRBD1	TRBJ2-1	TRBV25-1	TGTGCCAGCAGTCCCGCCGGGACAGGGGGTAATGAGCAGTTCTTC	CASSPAGTGGNEQFF
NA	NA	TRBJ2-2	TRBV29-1	TGCAGCGTCGCCGACACAGGGAACACCGGGGAGCTGTTTTTT	CSVADTGNTGELFF
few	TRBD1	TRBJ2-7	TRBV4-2	TGTGCCAGCAGCCAACCCCGGGACAGGGTCTACGAGCAGTACTTC	CASSQPRDRVYEQYF
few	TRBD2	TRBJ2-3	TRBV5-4	TGTGCCAGCAGCTTGGAAGTTCCCGGGGCTAGCGGGGCCACAGATACGCAGTATTTT	CASSLEVPGASGATDTQYF
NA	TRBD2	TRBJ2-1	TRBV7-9	TGTGCCAGCAGGCCTACTAGCGGGGAGACCTACAATGAGCAGTTCTTC	CASRPTSGETYNEQFF
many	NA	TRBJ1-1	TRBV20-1	TGCAGTGCTAGAAGGCCCGTAAAGGACACTGAAGCTTTCTTT	CSARRPVKDTEAFF
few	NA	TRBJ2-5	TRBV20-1	TGCAGTGCGTGGTGGGAGACCCAGTACTTC	CSAWWETQYF
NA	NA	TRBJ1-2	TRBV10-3	TGTGCCATCAGTCCAGGGACGGGAATGGGCTACACCTTC	CAISPGTGMGYTF
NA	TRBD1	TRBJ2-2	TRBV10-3	TGTGCCATCAGCCCGGGACAGGGCGGCACCGGGGAGCTGTTTTTT	CAISPGQGGTGELFF
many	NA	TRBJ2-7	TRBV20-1	TGCAGTGCCGTCCTACAGCTCCACGAGCAGTACTTC	CSAVLQLHEQYF
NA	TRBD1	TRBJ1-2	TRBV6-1	TGTGCCAGCAGCCCAACAGGGGGCAGAGGGCTTAACTATGGCTACACCTTC	CASSPTGGRGLNYGYTF
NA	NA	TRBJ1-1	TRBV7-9	TGTGCCAGCGAGAGGACAGAGAACACTGAAGCTTTCTTT	CASERTENTEAFF
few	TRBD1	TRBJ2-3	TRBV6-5	TGTGCCAGCAGTTCGACAGGGGTCACAGATACGCAGTATTTT	CASSSTGVTDTQYF
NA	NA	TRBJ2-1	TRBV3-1	TGTGCCAGCAGCCAAGACTCGGAATGGCCGAACAATGAGCAGTTCTTC	CASSQDSEWPNNEQFF
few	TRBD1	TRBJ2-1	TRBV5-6	TGTGCCAGCAGCGCAGGGGGCGGAGGGTACAATGAGCAGTTCTTC	CASSAGGGGYNEQFF
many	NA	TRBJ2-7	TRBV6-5	TGTGCCAGCAGTTACCAACAGGGAGTTTGGAAGCAGTACTTC	CASSYQQGVWKQYF
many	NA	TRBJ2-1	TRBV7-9	TGCGCCAGCAGCTCCCACAATGAGCAGTTCTTC	CASSSHNEQFF
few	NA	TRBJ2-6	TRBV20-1	TGCAGTGCGATAGGGCTTGCGGCCAACGTCCTGACTTTC	CSAIGLAANVLTF
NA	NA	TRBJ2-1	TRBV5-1	TGCGCCAGCAGCCGATCTTCGAGCTCCTACAATGAGCAGTTCTTC	CASSRSSSSYNEQFF
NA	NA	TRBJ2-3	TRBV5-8	TGTGCCAGCGGGGGGCAGGGGCTGGGCACAGATACGCAGTATTTT	CASGGQGLGTDTQYF
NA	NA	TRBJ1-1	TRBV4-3	TGCGCCAGCAGCCAAGACATGGGGACACCGAACACTGAAGCTTTCTTT	CASSQDMGTPNTEAFF
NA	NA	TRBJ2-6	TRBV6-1	TGTGCCAGCAGAAGGGGGGCCACCTCTGGGGCCAACGTCCTGACTTTC	CASRRGATSGANVLTF
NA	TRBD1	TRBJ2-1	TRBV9	TGTGCCAGCAGCGTAGGACAGGGCCCCTACAATGAGCAGTTCTTC	CASSVGQGPYNEQFF
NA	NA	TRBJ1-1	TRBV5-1	TGCGCCAGCAGCAACGGACAGATGAACACTGAAGCTTTCTTT	CASSNGQMNTEAFF
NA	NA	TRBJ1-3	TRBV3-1	TGTGCCAGCAGCCAAGCCGACAGGGGAAACACCATATATTTT	CASSQADRGNTIYF
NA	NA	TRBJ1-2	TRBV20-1	TGCAGTGCTAGAGACGCCCGTTTTGGCGTCTATGGCTACACCTTC	CSARDARFGVYGYTF
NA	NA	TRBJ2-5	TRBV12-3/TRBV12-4	TGTGCCAGCAGTCCATTTTTGAGGGATCAAGAGACCCAGTACTTC	CASSPFLRDQETQYF
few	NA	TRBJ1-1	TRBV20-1	TGCAGTGCTCGCCACGAGGGGTTGAACACTGAAGCTTTCTTT	CSARHEGLNTEAFF
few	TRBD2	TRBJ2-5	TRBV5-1	TGCGCCAGCAGCGGCCGGGACTATGAGACCCAGTACTTC	CASSGRDYETQYF
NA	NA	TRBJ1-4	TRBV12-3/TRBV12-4	TGTGCCAGCAGTCCCCTCGCCCGCCCAAGTGAAAAACTGTTTTTT	CASSPLARPSEKLFF
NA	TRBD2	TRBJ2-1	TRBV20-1	TGCAGTGCTAATTCCGGGGCTAGCGGGGTGCATGAGCAGTTCTTC	CSANSGASGVHEQFF